These 23 T cell receptor beta chains share one sample of origin, sequenced in a study of cytomegalovirus exposure and HLA in healthy donors. PCR was performed using 60 Vbeta and 13 Jbeta primers. Some clones are missing from TCRdb's copy, which holds only in-frame ones; the method was immunoSEQ multiplex PCR. Seen here are approximately 74,000 clones, around 75% observed once, and the top ten hold approximately 7.2%. Specimen: PBMCs. These receptor sequences come from a woman aged 35 to 49 in good health and CMV-seronegative.

The V and J genes are TRBV5-1 and TRBJ1-2, with 9 bases fitting TRBD1. V lost 6 bases to trimming and J lost 4 bases; unmatched junction nucleotides: 7. The germline V gene encodes CDR1 SGHRS and CDR2 YFSETQ. CDR3 length equals 14 residues. The CDR3, as DNA: TGCGCCAGCACATATACAGGGGGCAGCTATGGCTACACCTTC. Encoded protein: CASTYTGGSYGYTF. Supplemented by reference TRBV5-1 and TRBJ1-2, the full variable domain reads KAGVTQTPRYLIKTRGQQVTLSCSPISGHRSVSWYQQTPGQGLQFLFEYFSETQRNKGNFPGRFSGRQFSNSRSEMNVSTLELGDSALYLCASTYTGGSYGYTFGSGTRLTVV.

The chain links TRBV28 to TRBJ2-6; TRBD2 might be the D (6 bases). This CDR3 region has 18 residues. Germline-derived CDR1 and CDR2 are MDHEN and SYDVKM. Trimming pared 3 bases from V and 4 bases from J, leaving 19 bases between. The CDR3 DNA is TGTGCCAGCAGTTTGAGTCTAGCGTCGACTAACGGGGCCAACGTCCTGACTTTC. It translates to CASSLSLASTNGANVLTF. Variable domain in full (rest from reference TRBV28 and TRBJ2-6): DVKVTQSSRYLVKRTGEKVFLECVQDMDHENMFWYRQDPGLGLRLIYFSYDVKMKEKGDIPEGYSVSREKKERFSLILESASTNQTSMYLCASSLSLASTNGANVLTFGAGSRLTVL.

DNA for the CDR3: TGTGCCAGCAGTTATCAGGGGGGCTATGGCTACACCTTC. The encoded protein is CASSYQGGYGYTF. The chain employs TRBV6-5 and TRBJ1-2; 7 nucleotides align to TRBD1. CDR3 length: 13 amino acids. CDR1 is MNHEY, CDR2 SVGAGI, per germline. The V and J ends lost 3 bases and 4 bases, in that order; junction bases with no gene match: 2.

CDR3 amino acids: CASSPRLAGDFFSTDTQYF. The CDR3 DNA follows: TGTGCCAGCAGTCCGCGACTAGCGGGAGATTTTTTTAGCACAGATACGCAGTATTTT. The rearrangement joins TRBV27 to TRBJ2-3; the match to TRBD2 covers 12 bases. CDR1 is MNHEY and CDR2 is SMNVEV in the germline V gene (reference sequence). Trimming removed 5 bases from V and 0 bases from J; junction bases left unmatched: 12. The CDR3 totals 19 residues.

This chain uses TRBV2 with TRBJ2-5, with 9 bases that match TRBD1. J was trimmed by 4 bases and V by 5 bases; bases with no gene match: 11. Per the germline V gene, CDR1 is SNHLY and CDR2 is FYNNEI. The CDR3 length is 16 residues. The CDR3 reads CASSQGTGGKGETQYF. CDR3 bases: TGTGCCAGCAGTCAAGGAACAGGGGGCAAGGGAGAGACCCAGTACTTC.

The J gene is TRBJ1-5, the V gene TRBV5-1, with D perhaps TRBD1 (6 bases). This CDR3 has 19 residues. The germline CDR1 and CDR2 sequences are SGHRS and YFSETQ. Between the trimmed V and J ends, which lost 1 base and 0 bases, there was a span of 20 bases. In nucleotides, the CDR3 is TGCGCCAGCAGCTTGCTATCGGACAGAATTAGGGATAGCAATCAGCCCCAGCATTTT. This codes for CASSLLSDRIRDSNQPQHF.

V is TRBV7-9 and J is TRBJ1-1, with 7 bases matching TRBD1. With 5 bases clipped from V and 0 bases from J, the junction kept 6 bases outside the gene matches. The germline V gene has CDR1 SEHNR and CDR2 FQNEAQ (reference sequence). This CDR3 spans 15 amino acids. The CDR3 nucleotides are TGTGCCAGCAGCCAGGGGGGTTACATGAACACTGAAGCTTTCTTT. It yields the protein CASSQGGYMNTEAFF. Full variable domain (missing parts from reference TRBV7-9 and TRBJ1-1): DTGVSQNPRHKITKRGQNVTFRCDPISEHNRLYWYRQTLGQGPEFLTYFQNEAQLEKSRLLSDRFSAERPKGSFSTLEIQRTEQGDSAMYLCASSQGGYMNTEAFFGQGTRLTVV.

In nucleotides, the CDR3 is TGTGCCAGCAACGGACAGGGGATGAACACTGAAGCTTTCTTT. Amino acids: CASNGQGMNTEAFF. The chain carries TRBV6-6 and TRBJ1-1; TRBD1 matches 9 bases. The length of the CDR3 is 14 residues. J lost 0 bases, V lost 7 bases, and 3 bases had no gene match. Per the germline V gene, CDR1 is MNHNY and CDR2 is SVGAGI (reference sequence).

The chain has TRBV29-1 and TRBJ1-1; D perhaps matches TRBD1 (6 bases). This CDR3 has 11 residues. V lost 1 base, J lost 10 bases, and 10 bases lay in between. Germline-derived CDR1 and CDR2 are SQVTM and ANQGSEA. The CDR3 loop is CSVEGGGAAFF. The CDR3 nucleotides read TGCAGCGTTGAAGGCGGGGGCGCAGCTTTCTTT.

This chain uses TRBV7-9 with TRBJ1-4, with TRBD1 matching over 9 bases. Trimming took 2 bases from V and 7 from J; bases not matched to a gene: 5. The CDR3 covers 15 residues. Germline assignment: CDR1 SEHNR and CDR2 FQNEAQ (reference sequence). CDR3 bases: TGTGCCAGCAGCTTATCCGGGACAGGGAGTGAAAAACTGTTTTTT. This sequence encodes CASSLSGTGSEKLFF.

This clone came up once. CDR3 nucleotide sequence: TGTGCCAGCAGCTTAGTGGGGACAGGGGTGAGCTCCTACAATGAGCAGTTCTTC. This translates into CASSLVGTGVSSYNEQFF. The chain links TRBV7-9 to TRBJ2-1; TRBD1 matches at 10 bases. The CDR3 is 18 amino acids. Germline V gene sequence: CDR1 SEHNR, CDR2 FQNEAQ (reference sequence). The V and J ends lost 1 base and 0 bases, in that order; junction bases with no gene match: 6.

This clone was picked up a small number of times. This chain uses TRBV7-2 with TRBJ2-1, with TRBD1 matching over 8 bases. V shed 4 bases and J 8 bases; nucleotides not matched to a gene: 10. This CDR3 spans 15 amino acids. The germline CDR1 and CDR2 sequences are SGHTA and FQGNSA. The CDR3 spells CASSYYRQGRHEQFF. Here the CDR3 DNA reads TGTGCCAGCAGCTATTACAGACAGGGGCGGCATGAGCAGTTCTTC.

In its sample, this clone was seen a few times. CDR3 amino acids: CASSQVFGLGQYYGYTF. Written as DNA, the CDR3 is TGCGCCAGCAGCCAAGTATTCGGGCTGGGACAATACTATGGCTACACCTTC. The chain has TRBV4-3 and TRBJ1-2, with D tentatively TRBD1 (6 bases). The CDR3 totals 17 residues. Per germline, CDR1 LGHNA and CDR2 YSLEER. V was pared by 1 base and J by 3 bases, with 18 bases between.

The chain has TRBV6-6 and TRBJ2-5; D remains unclear. Trimming took off 2 bases at V and 2 bases at J, with 9 bases between the two ends. Germline V gene lookup returns CDR1 MNHNY and CDR2 SVGAGI (reference sequence). This CDR3 contains 14 residues. CDR3 coding DNA: TGTGCCAGCAGTTACGGTACATTACAAGAGACCCAGTACTTC. Amino acid sequence: CASSYGTLQETQYF.

This rearrangement joins TRBV10-1 to TRBJ1-2, with a possible D match to TRBD1 (6 bases). V was pared by 3 bases and J by 8 bases, with 13 bases between. The V gene's germline CDR1 is WNHNN and CDR2 SYGVQD (reference sequence). The CDR3 has 13 amino acids. The CDR3 nucleotides read TGCGCCAGCAGTGAAAACAGGGTTGACGGCTACACCTTC. Amino acid sequence: CASSENRVDGYTF.

V and J are TRBV19 and TRBJ2-5; 8 nucleotides agree with TRBD2. Germline V gene data show CDR1 as LNHDA and CDR2 as SQIVND (reference sequence). After removal of 3 bases from V and 1 base from J, the junction contained 10 bases not matched to a gene. The CDR3 contains 17 residues. For the CDR3, the DNA is TGTGCCAGTAGTATGGGCGCCCGCGGACTAGCCCAAGAGACCCAGTACTTC. This gives the protein CASSMGARGLAQETQYF.

The chain employs TRBV9 and TRBJ2-2, with 7 bases lining up with TRBD1. CDR1 and CDR2 (germline): SGDLS, YYNGEE. The length of the CDR3 is 14 residues. V trimming: 1 base; J trimming: 6 bases; junction bases outside the gene matches: 3. The CDR3 region is CASSVRQGAGELFF. The CDR3 nucleotides read TGTGCCAGCAGCGTACGCCAGGGGGCCGGGGAGCTGTTTTTT.

This clone has just one count. The chain is built from TRBV19 and TRBJ2-7, with D perhaps TRBD1 (8 bases). CDR3 size: 12 residues. V was shortened by 9 bases and J by 7 bases, with 16 bases between the two germline ends. Germline V gives CDR1 LNHDA, CDR2 SQIVND (reference sequence). The CDR3 DNA sequence: TGTGCCAGCTCCCACAGGGGGGGAGAGCAGTACTTC. This translates into CASSHRGGEQYF.

In its sample, this clone was seen a few times. The chain couples TRBV9 to TRBJ1-1, with TRBD1 matching over 7 bases. J was trimmed by 4 bases and V by 4 bases; bases with no gene match: 7. CDR3 length: 14 amino acids. From germline, CDR1 is SGDLS and CDR2 YYNGEE. The CDR3 sequence: CASSPQTGSTEAFF. CDR3 DNA sequence: TGTGCCAGCAGCCCCCAGACAGGGTCCACTGAAGCTTTCTTT.

To note about this clone: The same CDR3 arises from other DNA sequences in this sample as well. J is TRBJ2-1 and V is TRBV29-1, with TRBD2 identical over 13 bases. V was clipped by 7 bases and J by 10 bases; unmatched bases: 7. This CDR3 is 13 amino acids long. Germline V gene sequence: CDR1 SQVTM, CDR2 ANQGSEA. CDR3 bases: TGCAGCGGAAAAACTAGCGGGGGGGGCGAGCAGTTCTTC. As protein: CSGKTSGGGEQFF.

The chain links TRBV19 to TRBJ2-1, with a weak D call TRBD1 (6 bases). This CDR3 contains 14 residues. V lost 3 bases, J lost 7 bases, and 13 bases lay in between. The germline V gene encodes CDR1 LNHDA and CDR2 SQIVND (reference sequence). The CDR3 sequence is CASSITGHRNEQFF. As DNA, the CDR3 is TGTGCCAGTAGTATTACGGGACACCGTAATGAGCAGTTCTTC.

The CDR3 loop reads CASTPGSRQTQYF. CDR3 DNA sequence: TGTGCCAGCACCCCGGGTTCTAGGCAGACCCAGTACTTC. This chain joins TRBV2 and TRBJ2-5, with D unclear. V lost 7 bases, J lost 6 bases, and 15 bases lay in between. The CDR3 length is 13 residues. Germline loops: CDR1 SNHLY, CDR2 FYNNEI.

This clone was recorded only once. The V and J genes are TRBV27 and TRBJ2-1; TRBD2 aligns across 11 bases. J was trimmed by 7 bases and V by 7 bases; bases with no gene match: 15. The germline V gene encodes CDR1 MNHEY and CDR2 SMNVEV (reference sequence). CDR3 length equals 17 residues. The CDR3 DNA reads as TGTGCCAGCACCCTCATTATAGCGGGGGGGCTTTGGAATGAGCAGTTCTTC. Translation: CASTLIIAGGLWNEQFF.